This TCR beta chain was sequenced during a study of CD8 T cells in Susac syndrome (dated by TCRdb to between 2017 and 2020). Context from the whole study: The study used repertoire sequencing to test whether antigen drove CD8+ T cell activation and differentiation in Susac syndrome. What the research found in general, with its limitations: The number of individuals in the TCR sequencing and HLA analysis was recognized as being relatively small.

RNA was extracted using the RNeasy kit, and about 0.5 to 1 ug of the RNA was reverse transcribed with random hexamers. TCR beta CDR3 regions were amplified with the immunoSEQ multiplex PCR assay covering 54 Vbeta and 13 Jbeta segments. To correct PCR amplification bias, a synthetic template baseline was used for both primer optimization and computational correction. Concerning the study's data processing: Only productive sequences were kept, with reads annotated to V, D and J genes according to IMGT and analyzed in immunoSEQ Analyzer. To calculate clonality, Shannon entropy was normalized by log2 of the number of productive unique sequences and then subtracted from one. For each patient and control, public and private clones were evaluated within the 100 most prevalent clones. Clones were defined as Susac-specific when absent from the healthy and MS cohorts, from over a thousand published viral clones and from other ImmuneACCESS disease sequences. The public reads were quality trimmed at Q25 with fastp and then assembled into clones with MiXCR by TCRdb, keeping productive beta chains. Rows merge per CDR3 protein into single entries with the most common DNA and genes. The V and J calls, along with clone size, are taken from TCRdb and not from the paper's own processing. For this sample the table gives some 100,000 distinct CDR3 sequences, of which 92% were detected only once. Jointly, the top ten make up about 0.14% of the sample.

The CDR3 numbers 17 residues from cysteine through phenylalanine. Just the 51-base CDR3 DNA is kept, in frame starting at base 1. CDR1 and CDR2 were assigned from the germline V gene (reference sequence) as PRHDT and FYEKMQ. V and J are truncated by 5 bases and 6 bases respectively, leaving an intervening sequence of 24 bases. Comments on this clonotype: Its antigen target is currently unknown. No per-base quality is available; no much larger clone lies one base away.

Peripheral blood CD8+ and CD4+ T cells from healthy donors, Susac syndrome patients and multiple sclerosis patients were profiled using high-throughput TCR beta sequencing. Healthy donors were age- and sex-matched controls. Bulk CD8+ and CD4+ T cells were purified by magnetic negative isolation, while CD8+ TEMRA cells were enriched using FACS. Blood was collected in EDTA tubes and processed within 24 hours, with PBMCs isolated through density gradient centrifugation. PBMCs intended for TCR sequencing were cryopreserved in liquid nitrogen and were subsequently thawed in a 37 degrees C water bath. The sorted or isolated CD4+, CD8+ and CD8+ TEMRA cells reached a purity of at least 90%.

The chain couples TRBV13 to TRBJ2-3; perhaps TRBD1 is the D gene, with 7 bases matching. The TCR sequence derives from a human donor in good health. Sequenced input: CD4+ T cells from PBMCs. The DNA sequence is given as TGTGCCAGCAGCACCCGCCTAGCGAGAGGGGGCATGGATACGCAGTATTTT. Its product reads: CASSTRLARGGMDTQYF. The CDR3, completed at both ends by the reference TRBV13 and TRBJ2-3 genes, gives the full variable domain AAGVIQSPRHLIKEKRETATLKCYPIPRHDTVYWYQQGPGQDPQFLISFYEKMQSDKGSIPDRFSAQQFSDYHSELNMSSLELGDSALYFCASSTRLARGGMDTQYFGPGTRLTVL.